This T cell receptor (beta chain) was documented in a study of shared clonotypes between healthy human individuals. CDR1 is MDHEN, CDR2 SYDVKM, per germline. CDR3 size: 15 residues. J was trimmed by 5 bases and V by 6 bases; bases with no gene match: 12. Template for every sorted-subset replicate PCR totaled 150 to 250 ng DNA, 30,000 to 35,000 T cell genomes. Here immunoSEQ multiplex PCR was the method, and the copy in TCRdb shows in-frame clones only, minus some. The table lists around 980,000 clones, approximately 80% of them singletons, with 0.55% to 0.7% in the top ten. The source material was memory CD4+ T cells from PBMCs. The sample's subset: CD45RA-negative fraction. The TCR originated in a man in his late teens or twenties in good health. Some clones in this sample may be carry-over from other donors' samples. The V and J genes are TRBV28 and TRBJ2-7, with TRBD2 identical over 8 bases. The CDR3 nucleotides are TGTGCCAGCAGGCGCCCCGGGAGGGGGGGGAACGAGCAGTACTTC. Translated: CASRRPGRGGNEQYF.